Following are 3 T cell receptor beta chains from one sample sequenced in a study of vaccination effects on CD4 cells after COVID-19. The repertoire was sequenced with immunoSEQ multiplex PCR; TCRdb's copy has only in-frame clones and lacks some. The sample carries tens of thousands of clones, approximately 82% recorded once. What these receptors recognize is not known. Expansion of antigen-specific CD4+ T cells with viral peptide pools was carried out by the ViraFEST assay before sequencing. CD4+ T cells were isolated after 10 days of culture. Everyone in the study got two shots of either the BNT162b2 or mRNA-1273 vaccine. The specimen comprised CD4+ T cells from PBMCs cultured with HCoV-229E spike peptides, sampled after COVID-19 vaccination. These receptors originate from a human donor who received a COVID-19 vaccine.

This chain joins TRBV30 and TRBJ2-5; TRBD2 matches at 7 bases. Germline lookup yields CDR1 GTSNPN and CDR2 SVGIG (reference sequence). The CDR3 spans 16 residues. Trimming at V came to 2 bases and at J to 1 base, leaving 10 bases not matched to a gene. CDR3 nucleotide sequence: TGTGCCTGGAGTTATGGGACTAACCGCTTCCAAGAGACCCAGTACTTC. It encodes CAWSYGTNRFQETQYF. The complete variable domain, with remaining parts taken from reference TRBV30 and TRBJ2-5, reads SQTIHQWPATLVQPVGSPLSLECTVEGTSNPNLYWYRQAAGRGLQLLFYSVGIGQISSEVPQNLSASRPQDRQFILSSKKLLLSDSGFYLCAWSYGTNRFQETQYFGPGTRLLVL.

This chain connects TRBV7-9 to TRBJ1-5, with D perhaps matching TRBD1 (6 bases). The CDR3 is 16 residues long. Germline CDR1 is SEHNR and CDR2 is FQNEAQ (reference sequence). The V gene lost 1 base and the J gene lost 0 bases, with 10 bases spanning the gap. CDR3 in amino acids: CASSLVGGVSNQPQHF. CDR3 nucleotides: TGTGCCAGCAGCTTAGTGGGGGGCGTTAGCAATCAGCCCCAGCATTTT.

This chain joins TRBV6-2 or TRBV6-3 and TRBJ1-5, with D possibly TRBD1 on 5 matching bases. CDR3 length equals 17 residues. The ends were cut back, 6 bases at V and 4 bases at J, with 22 bases in the middle. Germline CDR1 is MNHEY and CDR2 is SVGEGT. As DNA, the CDR3 is TGTGCCAGCAGCCCTATGGATGGGGGACGGGAAAATCAGCCCCAGCATTTT. This codes for CASSPMDGGRENQPQHF.